Shown below are 13 T cell receptor beta chains from a single sample sequenced in a study of CXCR3-negative and CXCR3-positive naive CD8 T cells. 5' RACE with UMI labels generated the TRB cDNA libraries. TCRdb derives one entry per CDR3 protein from the 5' RACE reads, leaving out DNA. With about 81,000 distinct CDR3 sequences in the sample, the ten largest clones hold 1.5% to 2%. The sequencing sample was made of naive CXCR3- CD8+ T cells from blood. As to subset: CD45RO-CCR7+CD27+CD95- naive CD8+ T cells lacking CXCR3 (TNR3-). The receptors come from a human donor in good health. Some clones in this sample may be carry-over from other donors' samples.

The chain is built from TRBV5-1 and TRBJ2-7; TCRdb picks TRBD2, but there is no DNA to check that call. CDR3 size: 13 residues. The germline gives CDR1 SGHRS, CDR2 YFSETQ. This chain's CDR3 is CASSWDRGGEQYF.

The chain is built from TRBV7-8 and TRBJ1-2; no DNA is available, so the TRBD1 call from TCRdb remains unchecked. The length of the CDR3 is 14 residues. Germline V gene data show CDR1 as SGHVS and CDR2 as FQNEAQ. CDR3 residues: CASSLLRVSYGYTF.

The chain is built from TRBV29-1 and TRBJ2-7. Germline values: CDR1 SQVTM, CDR2 ANQGSEA. The CDR3 runs 13 residues. The CDR3: CSVEGGTFYEQYF.

The gene calls are TRBV7-7 and TRBJ2-1; the TRBD2 assignment by TCRdb is unverifiable without DNA. Germline CDR1 SSHAT, CDR2 FNYEAQ (reference sequence). The CDR3 consists of 15 residues. CDR3 in amino acids: CASSLGLAGWNEQFF. Combining the CDR3 with reference TRBV7-7 and TRBJ2-1 gives the whole variable domain GAGVSQSPRYKVTKRGQDVTLRCDPISSHATLYWYQQALGQGPEFLTYFNYEAQPDKSGLPSDRFSAERPEGSISTLTIQRTEQRDSAMYRCASSLGLAGWNEQFFGPGTRLTVL.

The genes are TRBV29-1 and TRBJ2-3; TCRdb names TRBD2, which stays unverified in the absence of DNA. This CDR3 spans 18 amino acids. Germline lookup yields CDR1 SQVTM and CDR2 ANQGSEA. This chain's CDR3 is CSVGGTSGRADSADTQYF.

This sequence joins TRBV25-1 and TRBJ2-3; checking the TCRdb D call of TRBD1 is not possible without DNA. CDR1 and CDR2 from the germline V gene are MGHDK and SYGVNS. The CDR3 runs to 16 residues. CDR3 region: CASSESPAGSTDTQYF.

The chain links TRBV7-6 to TRBJ1-1; there is no DNA to check the TCRdb D call of TRBD1. This CDR3 comprises 17 residues. In germline, CDR1 is SGHVS, CDR2 FNYEAQ. The CDR3 reads CASSLEWAGGGHTEAFF.

This chain connects TRBV29-1 to TRBJ2-7; TCRdb names TRBD2, which stays unverified in the absence of DNA. The germline V gene encodes CDR1 SQVTM and CDR2 ANQGSEA. The CDR3 has 12 amino acids. CDR3: CSVTSGDYEQYF.

The chain carries TRBV7-6 and TRBJ2-7; TCRdb gives TRBD2 as the D gene, but with no DNA this cannot be confirmed. Germline CDR1 is SGHVS and CDR2 is FNYEAQ. This CDR3 is 18 amino acids long. CDR3 sequence reads: CASSLAGPSGVLGGEQYF.

The chain couples TRBV6-4 to TRBJ1-5. CDR3 size: 13 residues. Germline V gives CDR1 MRHNA, CDR2 SNTAGT. CDR3: CASSDTGQGPQHF.

The genes are TRBV2 and TRBJ2-1; TCRdb lists TRBD2, though no DNA is available to test this call. CDR1 and CDR2 (germline): SNHLY, FYNNEI. This CDR3 has 17 amino acids. The CDR3 is CASSEVVSPSAVNEQFF.

The chain has TRBV28 and TRBJ1-1; with no DNA, the TCRdb D assignment of TRBD1 cannot be verified. This CDR3 region has 14 residues. Germline loops: CDR1 MDHEN, CDR2 SYDVKM. The CDR3 here is CASSFLMGQTEAFF.

The gene calls are TRBV7-9 and TRBJ2-5; TCRdb's D call of TRBD1 is untestable without DNA. Germline CDR1 and CDR2: SEHNR and FQNEAQ (reference sequence). This CDR3 is 15 amino acids long. CDR3 in amino acids: CASTLGGDSRETQYF.